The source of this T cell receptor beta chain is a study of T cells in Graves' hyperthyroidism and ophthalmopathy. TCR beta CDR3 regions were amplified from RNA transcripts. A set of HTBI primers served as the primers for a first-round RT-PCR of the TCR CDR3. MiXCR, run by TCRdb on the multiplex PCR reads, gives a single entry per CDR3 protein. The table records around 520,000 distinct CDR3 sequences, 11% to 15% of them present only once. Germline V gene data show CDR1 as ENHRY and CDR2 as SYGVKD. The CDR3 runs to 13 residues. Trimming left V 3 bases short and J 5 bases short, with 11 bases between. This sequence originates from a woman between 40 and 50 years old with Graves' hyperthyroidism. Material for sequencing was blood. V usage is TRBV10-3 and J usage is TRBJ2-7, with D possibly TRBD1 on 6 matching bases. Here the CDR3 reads CAISDRQENEQYF. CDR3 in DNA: TGTGCCATCAGTGATAGACAGGAGAACGAGCAGTACTTC.